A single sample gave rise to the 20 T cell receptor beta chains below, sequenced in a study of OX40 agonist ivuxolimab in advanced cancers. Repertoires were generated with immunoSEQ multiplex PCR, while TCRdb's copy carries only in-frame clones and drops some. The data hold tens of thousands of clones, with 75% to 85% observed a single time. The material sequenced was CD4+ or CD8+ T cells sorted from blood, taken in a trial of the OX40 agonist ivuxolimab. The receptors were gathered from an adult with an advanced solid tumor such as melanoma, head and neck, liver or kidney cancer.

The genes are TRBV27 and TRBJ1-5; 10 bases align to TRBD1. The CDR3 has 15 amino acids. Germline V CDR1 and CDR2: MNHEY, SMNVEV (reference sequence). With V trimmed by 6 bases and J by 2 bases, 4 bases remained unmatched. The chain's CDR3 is CASSRQGAGNQPQHF. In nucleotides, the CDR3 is TGTGCCAGCAGCCGACAGGGGGCTGGCAATCAGCCCCAGCATTTT.

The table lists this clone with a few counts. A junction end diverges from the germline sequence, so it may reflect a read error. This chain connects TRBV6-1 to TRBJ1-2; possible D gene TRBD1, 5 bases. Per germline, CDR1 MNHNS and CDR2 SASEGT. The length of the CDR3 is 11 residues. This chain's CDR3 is CASSEPGLLFF. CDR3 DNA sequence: TGTGCCAGCAGTGAGCCGGGACTGCTCTTTTTC.

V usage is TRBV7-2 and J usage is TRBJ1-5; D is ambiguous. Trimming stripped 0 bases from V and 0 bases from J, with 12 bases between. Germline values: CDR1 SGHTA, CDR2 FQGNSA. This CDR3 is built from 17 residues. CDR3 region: CASSLASTGDSNQPQHF. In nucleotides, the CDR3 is TGTGCCAGCAGCTTAGCTAGCACTGGCGATAGCAATCAGCCCCAGCATTTT.

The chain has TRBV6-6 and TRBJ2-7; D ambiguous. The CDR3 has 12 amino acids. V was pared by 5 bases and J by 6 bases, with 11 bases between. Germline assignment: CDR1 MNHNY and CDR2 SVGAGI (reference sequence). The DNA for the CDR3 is TGTGCCAGCAGTCCCGACGGTCCCGAGCAGTACTTC. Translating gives CASSPDGPEQYF.

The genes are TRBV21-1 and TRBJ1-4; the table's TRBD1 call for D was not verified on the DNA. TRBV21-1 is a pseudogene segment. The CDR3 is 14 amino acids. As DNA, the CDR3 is TGTGCCAGCAGCAAGGGCAGGGCTCATGAAAAACTGTTTTTT. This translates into CASSKGRAHEKLFF.

CDR3 loop: CASSITVDEQYF. In nucleotides, the CDR3 is TGTGCCAGCAGCATTACCGTGGACGAGCAGTACTTC. The chain joins TRBV5-6 to TRBJ2-7; D gene ambiguous. Trimming stripped 4 bases from V and 5 bases from J, with 10 bases between. CDR1 and CDR2 (germline): SGHDT, YYEEEE. The CDR3 spans 12 residues.

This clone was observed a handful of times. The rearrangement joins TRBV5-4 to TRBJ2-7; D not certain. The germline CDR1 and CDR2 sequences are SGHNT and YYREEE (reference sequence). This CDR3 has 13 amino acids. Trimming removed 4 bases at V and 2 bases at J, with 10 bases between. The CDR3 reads CASSVDGPYEQYF. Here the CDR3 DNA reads TGTGCCAGCAGCGTGGACGGCCCCTACGAGCAGTACTTC.

The CDR3 nucleotides are TGTGCCAGCATGGGACTAGCGGGATCCCAAAGGTATTTT. This codes for CASMGLAGSQRYF. V and J are TRBV5-4 and TRBJ2-3, with 13 bases lining up with TRBD2. CDR1 and CDR2 (germline): SGHNT, YYREEE (reference sequence). This CDR3 is 13 amino acids long. V trimming: 6 bases; J trimming: 14 bases; junction bases outside the gene matches: 9.

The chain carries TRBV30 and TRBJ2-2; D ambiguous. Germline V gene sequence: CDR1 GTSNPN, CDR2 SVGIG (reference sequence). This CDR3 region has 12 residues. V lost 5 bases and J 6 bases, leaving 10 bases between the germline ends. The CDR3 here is CAWAPWAGELFF. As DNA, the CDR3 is TGTGCCTGGGCCCCATGGGCCGGGGAGCTGTTTTTT.

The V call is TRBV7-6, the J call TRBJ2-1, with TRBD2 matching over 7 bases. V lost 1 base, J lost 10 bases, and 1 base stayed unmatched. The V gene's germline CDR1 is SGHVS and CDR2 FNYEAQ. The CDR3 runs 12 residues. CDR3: CASSLVSGEQFF. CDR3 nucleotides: TGTGCCAGCAGCTTAGTTAGCGGGGAGCAGTTCTTC.

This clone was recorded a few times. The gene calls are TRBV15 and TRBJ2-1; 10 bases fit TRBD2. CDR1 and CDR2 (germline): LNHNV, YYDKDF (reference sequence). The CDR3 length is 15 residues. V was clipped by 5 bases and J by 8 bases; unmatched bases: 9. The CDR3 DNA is TGTGCCACCAGCTCGGCTAGCGGGAGTTTCCATGAGCAGTTCTTC. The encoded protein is CATSSASGSFHEQFF.

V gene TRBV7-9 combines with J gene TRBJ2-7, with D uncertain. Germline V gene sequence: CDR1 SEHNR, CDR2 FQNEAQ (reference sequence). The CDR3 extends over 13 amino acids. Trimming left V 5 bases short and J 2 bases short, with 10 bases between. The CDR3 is CASSPRETYEQYF. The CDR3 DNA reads TGTGCCAGCAGCCCTCGAGAGACCTACGAGCAGTACTTC.

The CDR3 loop reads CASRETDTQYF. The CDR3, as DNA: TGTGCCAGTCGAGAAACAGATACGCAGTATTTT. This chain joins TRBV2 and TRBJ2-3; D remains unclear. The CDR3 spans 11 residues. Trimming removed 9 bases at V and 3 bases at J, with 7 bases between. The germline CDR1 and CDR2 sequences are SNHLY and FYNNEI.

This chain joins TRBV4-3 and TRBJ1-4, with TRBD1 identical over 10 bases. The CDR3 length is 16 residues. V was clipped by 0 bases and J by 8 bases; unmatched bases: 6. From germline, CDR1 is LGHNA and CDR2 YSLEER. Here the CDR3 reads CASSQELDRGYEKLFF. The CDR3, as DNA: TGCGCCAGCAGCCAAGAGCTGGACAGGGGGTACGAAAAACTGTTTTTT.

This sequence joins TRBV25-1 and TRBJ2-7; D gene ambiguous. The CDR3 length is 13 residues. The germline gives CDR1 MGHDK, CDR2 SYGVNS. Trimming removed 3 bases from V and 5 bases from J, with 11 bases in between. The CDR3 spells CASSDSIPHEQYF. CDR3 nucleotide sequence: TGTGCCAGCAGTGACTCCATCCCCCACGAGCAGTACTTC.

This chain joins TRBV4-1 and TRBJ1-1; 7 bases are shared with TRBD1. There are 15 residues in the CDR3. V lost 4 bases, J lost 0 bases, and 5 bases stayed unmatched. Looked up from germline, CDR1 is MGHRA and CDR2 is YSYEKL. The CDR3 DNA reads TGCGCCAGCAGCCCCGGGACAGCTCTGAACACTGAAGCTTTCTTT. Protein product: CASSPGTALNTEAFF.

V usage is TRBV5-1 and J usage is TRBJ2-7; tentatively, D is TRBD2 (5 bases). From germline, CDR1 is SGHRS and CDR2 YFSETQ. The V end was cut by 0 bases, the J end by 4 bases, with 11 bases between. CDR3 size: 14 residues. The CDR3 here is CASSLGGDGYEQYF. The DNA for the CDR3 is TGCGCCAGCAGCTTGGGGGGAGACGGTTACGAGCAGTACTTC.

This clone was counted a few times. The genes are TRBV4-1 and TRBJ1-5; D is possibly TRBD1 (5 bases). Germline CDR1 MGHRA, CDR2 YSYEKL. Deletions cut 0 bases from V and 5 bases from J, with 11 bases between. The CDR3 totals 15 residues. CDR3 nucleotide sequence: TGCGCCAGCAGCCAAGACTCAGGACATGATCAGCCCCAGCATTTT. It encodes CASSQDSGHDQPQHF.

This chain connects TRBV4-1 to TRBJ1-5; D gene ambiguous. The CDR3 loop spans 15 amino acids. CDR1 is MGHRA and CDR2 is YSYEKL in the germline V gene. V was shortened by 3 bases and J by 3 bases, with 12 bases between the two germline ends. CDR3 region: CASSQEGPNNQPQHF. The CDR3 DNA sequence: TGCGCCAGCAGCCAGGAAGGACCTAACAATCAGCCCCAGCATTTT.

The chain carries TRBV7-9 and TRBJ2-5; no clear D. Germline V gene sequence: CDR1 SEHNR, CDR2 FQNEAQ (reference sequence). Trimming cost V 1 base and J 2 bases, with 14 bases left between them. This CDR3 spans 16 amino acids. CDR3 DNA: TGTGCCAGCAGCTTAGGTATAAGGGCCCCTCAAGAGACCCAGTACTTC. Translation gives CASSLGIRAPQETQYF.